This T cell receptor beta chain was profiled in a study of OX40 agonist ivuxolimab in advanced cancers. Overall study findings and caveats: Fewer expanded clones were found on average in CD4+ than in CD8+ T cells.

Comments on this clone: Its antigen is not identified.

This CDR3 has 12 amino acids. V was pared by 6 bases and J by 6 bases, with 12 bases between. The germline V gene has CDR1 MNHEY and CDR2 SVGAGI. This table comes from immunoSEQ multiplex PCR, and its TCRdb copy is limited to in-frame clones, with some not included. The sample lists roughly 56,000 clones; around 84% were seen once. Sample: CD4+ or CD8+ T cells sorted from blood, taken in a trial of the OX40 agonist ivuxolimab. The chain couples TRBV6-5 to TRBJ2-7; D is unresolved. The TCR was taken from an adult with an advanced solid tumor such as melanoma, head and neck, liver or kidney cancer. DNA for the CDR3: TGTGCCAGCAGGCCCTTCAACGGCGAGCAGTACTTC. Residues: CASRPFNGEQYF.